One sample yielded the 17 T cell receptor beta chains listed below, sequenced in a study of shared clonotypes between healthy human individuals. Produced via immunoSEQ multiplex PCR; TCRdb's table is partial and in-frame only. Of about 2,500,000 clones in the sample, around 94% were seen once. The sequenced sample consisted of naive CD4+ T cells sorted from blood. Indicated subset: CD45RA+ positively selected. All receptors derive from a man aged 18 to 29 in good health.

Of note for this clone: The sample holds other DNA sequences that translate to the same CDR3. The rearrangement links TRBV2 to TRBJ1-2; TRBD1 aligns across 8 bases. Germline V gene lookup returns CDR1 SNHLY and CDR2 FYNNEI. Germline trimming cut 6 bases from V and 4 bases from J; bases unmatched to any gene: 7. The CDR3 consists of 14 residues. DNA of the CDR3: TGTGCCAGCAGCGAGGACAGGGCGGGCTATGGCTACACCTTC. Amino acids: CASSEDRAGYGYTF.

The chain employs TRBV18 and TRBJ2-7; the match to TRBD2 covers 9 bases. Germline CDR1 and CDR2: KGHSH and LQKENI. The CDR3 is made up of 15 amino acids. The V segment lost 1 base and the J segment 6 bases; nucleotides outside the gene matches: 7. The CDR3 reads CASSPLSGGSREQYF. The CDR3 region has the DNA TGTGCCAGCTCACCACTGAGCGGGGGGTCTCGCGAGCAGTACTTC.

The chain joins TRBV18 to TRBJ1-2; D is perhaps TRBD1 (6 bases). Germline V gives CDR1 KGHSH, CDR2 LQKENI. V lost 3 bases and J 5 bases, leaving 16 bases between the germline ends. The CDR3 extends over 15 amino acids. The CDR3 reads CASSPRAGDWYGYTF. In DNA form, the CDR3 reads TGTGCCAGCTCACCCCGGGCAGGGGATTGGTATGGCTACACCTTC.

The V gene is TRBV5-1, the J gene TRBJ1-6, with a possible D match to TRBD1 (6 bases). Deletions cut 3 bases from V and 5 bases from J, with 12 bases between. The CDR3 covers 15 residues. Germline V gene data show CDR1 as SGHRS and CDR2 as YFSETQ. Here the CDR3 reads CASSWDIGNNSPLHF. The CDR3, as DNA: TGCGCCAGCAGCTGGGACATCGGGAATAATTCACCCCTCCACTTT.

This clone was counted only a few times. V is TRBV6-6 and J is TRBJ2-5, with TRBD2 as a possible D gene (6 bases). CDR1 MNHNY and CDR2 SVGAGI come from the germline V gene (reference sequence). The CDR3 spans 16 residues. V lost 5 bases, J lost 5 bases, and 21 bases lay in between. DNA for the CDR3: TGTGCCAGCAGTCCCGGCGGGCGGGACTCCGGGGAGACCCAGTACTTC. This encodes CASSPGGRDSGETQYF.

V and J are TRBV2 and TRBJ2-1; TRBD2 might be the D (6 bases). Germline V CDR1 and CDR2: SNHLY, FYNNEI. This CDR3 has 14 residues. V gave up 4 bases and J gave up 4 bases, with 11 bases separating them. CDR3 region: CASSGRVPYNEQFF. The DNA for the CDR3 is TGTGCCAGCAGTGGGAGGGTCCCATACAATGAGCAGTTCTTC. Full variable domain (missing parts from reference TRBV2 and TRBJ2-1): EPEVTQTPSHQVTQMGQEVILRCVPISNHLYFYWYRQILGQKVEFLVSFYNNEISEKSEIFDDQFSVERPDGSNFTLKIRSTKLEDSAMYFCASSGRVPYNEQFFGPGTRLTVL.

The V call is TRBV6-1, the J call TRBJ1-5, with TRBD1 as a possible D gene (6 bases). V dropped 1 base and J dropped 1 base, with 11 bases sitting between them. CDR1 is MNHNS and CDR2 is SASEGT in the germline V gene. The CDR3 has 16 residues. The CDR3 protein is CASSEVGGHSNQPQHF. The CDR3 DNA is TGTGCCAGCAGTGAAGTCGGGGGGCACAGCAATCAGCCCCAGCATTTT.

CDR3 residues: CAWSIRLGVANTEAFF. DNA for the CDR3: TGTGCCTGGAGTATAAGGCTGGGTGTGGCGAACACTGAAGCTTTCTTT. The chain is built from TRBV30 and TRBJ1-1; no reliable D call. This CDR3 is 16 amino acids long. Germline assignment: CDR1 GTSNPN and CDR2 SVGIG (reference sequence). The germline V and J ends were trimmed by 2 bases and 1 base, with 17 bases remaining between them.

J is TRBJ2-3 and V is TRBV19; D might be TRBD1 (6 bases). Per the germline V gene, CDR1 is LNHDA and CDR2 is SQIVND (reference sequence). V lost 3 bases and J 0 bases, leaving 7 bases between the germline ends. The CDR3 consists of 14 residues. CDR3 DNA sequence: TGTGCCAGTAGTATGCAGGGGAGCACAGATACGCAGTATTTT. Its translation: CASSMQGSTDTQYF.

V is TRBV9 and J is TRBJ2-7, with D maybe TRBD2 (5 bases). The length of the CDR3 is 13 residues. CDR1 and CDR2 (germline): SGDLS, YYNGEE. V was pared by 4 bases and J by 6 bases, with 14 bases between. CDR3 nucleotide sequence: TGTGCCAGCAGCCGACCGGCGGGCGGCGAGCAGTACTTC. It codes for CASSRPAGGEQYF. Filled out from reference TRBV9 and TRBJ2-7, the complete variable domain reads DSGVTQTPKHLITATGQRVTLRCSPRSGDLSVYWYQQSLDQGLQFLIQYYNGEERAKGNILERFSAQQFPDLHSELNLSSLELGDSALYFCASSRPAGGEQYFGPGTRLTVT.

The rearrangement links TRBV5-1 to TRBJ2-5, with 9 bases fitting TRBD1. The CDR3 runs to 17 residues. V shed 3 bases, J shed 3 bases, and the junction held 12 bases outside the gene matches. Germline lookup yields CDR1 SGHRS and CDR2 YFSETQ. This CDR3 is CASSSGQGPGREETQYF. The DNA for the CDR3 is TGCGCCAGCAGCTCGGGACAGGGTCCGGGACGAGAAGAGACCCAGTACTTC.

CDR3 DNA sequence: TGTGCCAGCAGCTCCCATCCAGGGCCAAGCACAGATACGCAGTATTTT. Protein sequence: CASSSHPGPSTDTQYF. This chain links TRBV7-3 with TRBJ2-3, with D possibly being TRBD1 (5 bases). CDR1 and CDR2 from the germline V gene are SGHTA and FQGTGA. V was clipped by 4 bases and J by 0 bases, with 14 bases between them. The CDR3 is made up of 16 amino acids.

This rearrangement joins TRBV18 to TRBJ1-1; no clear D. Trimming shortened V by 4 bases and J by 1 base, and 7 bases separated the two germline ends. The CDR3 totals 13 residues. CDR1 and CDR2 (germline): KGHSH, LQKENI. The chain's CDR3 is CASSQLTNTEAFF. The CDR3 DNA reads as TGTGCCAGCTCACAGTTAACGAACACTGAAGCTTTCTTT.

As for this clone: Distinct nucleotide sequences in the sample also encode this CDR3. CDR3 amino acids: CASSLGMSSYEQYF. The DNA of the CDR3 is TGTGCCAGCAGCTTAGGGATGTCCTCCTACGAGCAGTACTTC. V usage is TRBV7-2 and J usage is TRBJ2-7; D call uncertain. Germline CDR1 and CDR2: SGHTA and FQGNSA. The CDR3 spans 14 residues. V was cut by 1 base and J by 0 bases, with 7 bases left in between. The whole variable domain, filled in from reference TRBV7-2 and TRBJ2-7, reads GAGVSQSPSNKVTEKGKDVELRCDPISGHTALYWYRQSLGQGLEFLIYFQGNSAPDKSGLPSDRFSAERTGGSVSTLTIQRTQQEDSAVYLCASSLGMSSYEQYFGPGTRLTVT.

The CDR3 spells CASRGAGTGMDTEAFF. DNA for the CDR3: TGTGCCAGTAGGGGAGCAGGGACAGGGATGGACACTGAAGCTTTCTTT. The J gene is TRBJ1-1, the V gene TRBV19; TRBD1 aligns across 9 bases. Germline CDR1 and CDR2: LNHDA and SQIVND (reference sequence). With V trimmed by 6 bases and J by 3 bases, 11 bases remained unmatched. This CDR3 has 16 amino acids.

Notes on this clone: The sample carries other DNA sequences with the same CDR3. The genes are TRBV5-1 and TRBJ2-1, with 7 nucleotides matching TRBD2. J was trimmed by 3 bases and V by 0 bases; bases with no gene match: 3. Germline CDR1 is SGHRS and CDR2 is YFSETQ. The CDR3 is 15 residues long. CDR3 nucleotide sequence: TGCGCCAGCAGCTTGGGTGGCGGGAGCTACAATGAGCAGTTCTTC. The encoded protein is CASSLGGGSYNEQFF.

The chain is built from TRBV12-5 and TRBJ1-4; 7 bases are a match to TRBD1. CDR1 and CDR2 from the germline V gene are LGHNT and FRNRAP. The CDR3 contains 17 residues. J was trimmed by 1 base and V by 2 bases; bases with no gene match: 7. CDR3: CASGLWEGAVTNEKLFF. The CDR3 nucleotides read TGTGCTAGTGGTTTGTGGGAGGGGGCGGTAACTAATGAAAAACTGTTTTTT.